Listed here is a single T cell receptor (beta chain). The source of the sample is a study of blood T cell repertoires in COVID-19. The data were produced by immunoSEQ multiplex PCR, yet TCRdb's version contains in-frame clones alone and is incomplete. The sample has 300,000 to 400,000 clones; 70% to 90% are singletons. Germline CDR1 and CDR2: SQVTM and ANQGSEA. The CDR3 runs to 11 residues. The chain joins TRBV29-1 to TRBJ1-1; D unclear. The sample consisted of peripheral blood. The TCR originated in a young woman with COVID-19, enrolled during active disease. The CDR3 here is CQVLMNTEAFF. CDR3 nucleotides: TGCCAGGTTCTCATGAACACTGAAGCTTTCTTT.